This T cell receptor beta chain was sequenced during a study of PD-L1 blockade in urothelial cancer. This clone was seen more than once but under ten times. TCRdb keeps only in-frame clones here, not all; method: immunoSEQ multiplex PCR. The sample holds 65,000 to 80,000 clones, around 84% seen once. V was trimmed by 3 bases and J by 0 bases, leaving 14 bases between them. This CDR3 is built from 16 residues. Germline CDR1 MDHEN, CDR2 SYDVKM. The chain employs TRBV28 and TRBJ1-1; weak D call: TRBD1 (6 bases). The sequence was obtained from a man between 65 and 80 years old with urothelial cancer. The sequences come from PBMCs, collected around atezolizumab (anti-PD-L1) treatment. The chain's CDR3 is CASSFPTGLMNTEAFF. The CDR3 DNA is TGTGCCAGCAGTTTCCCGACAGGCTTGATGAACACTGAAGCTTTCTTT.